The 16 T cell receptor beta chains below were found in one sample sequenced in a study of shared clonotypes between healthy human individuals. Assay used: immunoSEQ multiplex PCR; TCRdb lists only in-frame clones, some missing. This table has 950,000 to 1,200,000 clones, 60% to 85% appearing once. The sequenced sample was memory CD4+ T cells from PBMCs. Noted subset: CD45RA-negative fraction. Receptors were obtained from a man younger than 30 in good health. Some clones in this sample may be carry-over from other donors' samples.

This chain connects TRBV20-1 to TRBJ1-1, with TRBD1 matching 7 bases. V was pared by 5 bases and J by 11 bases, with 8 bases of the junction left unmatched. The CDR3 length is 11 residues. Germline V CDR1 and CDR2: DFQATT, SNEGSKA (reference sequence). CDR3: CSAGYRGGAFF. In DNA, the CDR3 is TGCAGTGCTGGTTACAGGGGCGGGGCTTTCTTT.

The V gene is TRBV28, the J gene TRBJ2-1, with TRBD1 as a possible D gene (6 bases). V was trimmed by 6 bases and J by 7 bases, leaving 19 bases between them. The CDR3 has 15 residues. The germline V gene encodes CDR1 MDHEN and CDR2 SYDVKM. For the CDR3, the DNA is TGTGCCAGCAGCGTCACCGACAGGTCGGGGAATGAGCAGTTCTTC. Translated, it gives CASSVTDRSGNEQFF. Combining the CDR3 with reference TRBV28 and TRBJ2-1 gives the whole variable domain DVKVTQSSRYLVKRTGEKVFLECVQDMDHENMFWYRQDPGLGLRLIYFSYDVKMKEKGDIPEGYSVSREKKERFSLILESASTNQTSMYLCASSVTDRSGNEQFFGPGTRLTVL.

The genes are TRBV2 and TRBJ1-5, with a possible D match to TRBD1 (6 bases). Trimming removed 7 bases at V and 9 bases at J, with 19 bases between. This CDR3 is 14 amino acids long. Germline V gene lookup returns CDR1 SNHLY and CDR2 FYNNEI. CDR3 protein: CASNGGAAPRPQHF. In nucleotides, the CDR3 is TGTGCCAGCAATGGGGGGGCGGCCCCAAGGCCCCAGCATTTT.

The CDR3 reads CASSVVSSGSSGEQFF. DNA for the CDR3: TGTGCCAGCAGCGTAGTTAGCAGCGGGAGTTCTGGTGAGCAGTTCTTC. The chain combines TRBV9 with TRBJ2-1; 8 nucleotides align to TRBD2. This CDR3 spans 16 amino acids. Germline loops: CDR1 SGDLS, CDR2 YYNGEE. V lost 0 bases and J lost 9; bases outside the gene matches: 11.

V usage is TRBV7-2 and J usage is TRBJ2-1; 7 nucleotides match TRBD2. This CDR3 contains 17 residues. The V gene's germline CDR1 is SGHTA and CDR2 FQGNSA. Trimming cost V 5 bases and J 7 bases; bases outside gene matches: 17. This CDR3 reads CASSPQKLAVFGNEQFF. CDR3 DNA sequence: TGTGCCAGCAGCCCGCAAAAGCTAGCGGTCTTTGGGAATGAGCAGTTCTTC.

The V and J genes are TRBV11-3 and TRBJ2-1; D may correspond to TRBD1 or TRBD2 (5 bases each). Germline V lookup: CDR1 SGHNT, CDR2 YENEEA. With 1 base removed from V and 3 bases from J, the gap between germline ends came to 22 bases. The CDR3 runs to 19 residues. DNA for the CDR3: TGTGCCAGCAGCTTAGTTCGGTCAAGGGGAGCGGAGCACTACAATGAGCAGTTCTTC. Translated, it gives CASSLVRSRGAEHYNEQFF.

The chain joins TRBV7-8 to TRBJ1-2; D is possibly TRBD1 (5 bases). The CDR3 loop spans 14 amino acids. The V gene lost 4 bases and the J gene lost 2 bases, with 11 bases spanning the gap. Germline V lookup: CDR1 SGHVS, CDR2 FQNEAQ. The CDR3 is CASSSGRGNYGYTF. The DNA of the CDR3 is TGTGCCAGCAGCTCGGGACGGGGGAACTATGGCTACACCTTC.

As for this clone: The same CDR3 also results from other DNA sequences found in this sample. This chain's CDR3 is CASSAGTGGNQPQHF. The CDR3 region has the DNA TGTGCCAGCTCAGCCGGGACAGGGGGAAATCAGCCCCAGCATTTT. The chain joins TRBV18 to TRBJ1-5, with 11 bases aligning to TRBD1. The CDR3 extends over 15 amino acids. J gave up 4 bases and V 5 bases, and 4 bases lay outside the gene matches. Germline V gene lookup returns CDR1 KGHSH and CDR2 LQKENI.

On this clone itself: This same CDR3 is encoded by further DNA sequences in the sample. The chain carries TRBV5-1 and TRBJ2-1, with 9 bases matching TRBD2. The CDR3 runs 14 residues. Trimming removed 1 base from V and 6 bases from J; junction bases left unmatched: 2. CDR1 and CDR2 from the germline V gene are SGHRS and YFSETQ. CDR3 nucleotides: TGCGCCAGCAGCTTGAGCGGGAGGTCCAATGAGCAGTTCTTC. Translation gives CASSLSGRSNEQFF.

This clone showed up just a few times. The V and J genes are TRBV6-6 and TRBJ1-3; no reliable D call. The V end was cut by 6 bases, the J end by 3 bases, with 6 bases between. The CDR3 covers 12 residues. From germline, CDR1 is MNHNY and CDR2 SVGAGI (reference sequence). This CDR3 reads CASSPNGNTIYF. CDR3 in DNA: TGTGCCAGCAGCCCTAATGGAAACACCATATATTTT.

This clone was counted a few times. The V call is TRBV6-1, the J call TRBJ2-1; perhaps TRBD1 as D (6 bases). Trimming removed 5 bases at V and 5 bases at J, with 13 bases between. The CDR3 loop spans 14 amino acids. Germline assignment: CDR1 MNHNS and CDR2 SASEGT. DNA of the CDR3: TGTGCCAGCAGTCAGCCGGGACAAAACAATGAGCAGTTCTTC. Protein sequence: CASSQPGQNNEQFF.

This clone was seen once. CDR3 loop: CASSLRGQGIRETQYF. Here the CDR3 DNA reads TGTGCCAGCAGTTTAAGAGGACAGGGGATCAGAGAGACCCAGTACTTC. The chain links TRBV27 to TRBJ2-5, with 9 bases identical to TRBD1. The CDR3 spans 16 residues. J was trimmed by 4 bases and V by 2 bases; bases with no gene match: 8. Germline values: CDR1 MNHEY, CDR2 SMNVEV (reference sequence).

V gene TRBV7-9 combines with J gene TRBJ1-2, with D hard to call. The CDR3 totals 14 residues. Looked up from germline, CDR1 is SEHNR and CDR2 is FQNEAQ (reference sequence). V lost 5 bases to trimming and J lost 7 bases, with 17 bases between them. The CDR3 coding sequence is TGTGCCAGCAGCCCCGGAGAATCGGCTGGTGGCTACACCTTC. It codes for CASSPGESAGGYTF. Full variable domain (remainder filled in from reference TRBV7-9 and TRBJ1-2): DTGVSQNPRHKITKRGQNVTFRCDPISEHNRLYWYRQTLGQGPEFLTYFQNEAQLEKSRLLSDRFSAERPKGSFSTLEIQRTEQGDSAMYLCASSPGESAGGYTFGSGTRLTVV.

The gene calls are TRBV28 and TRBJ2-1; tentatively, D is TRBD1 or TRBD2 (5 bases each). Germline V gene lookup returns CDR1 MDHEN and CDR2 SYDVKM. V was trimmed by 3 bases and J by 7 bases, leaving 19 bases between them. This CDR3 is built from 16 residues. The chain's CDR3 is CASSFIRGKVGNEQFF. The DNA for the CDR3 is TGTGCCAGCAGTTTTATCCGGGGCAAGGTGGGGAATGAGCAGTTCTTC.

The chain carries TRBV2 and TRBJ2-1, with D perhaps matching TRBD2 (5 bases). The germline V gene encodes CDR1 SNHLY and CDR2 FYNNEI. Trimming shortened V by 6 bases and J by 2 bases, and 8 bases separated the two germline ends. The CDR3 runs 13 residues. The CDR3: CASRSGTYNEQFF. The CDR3 region has the DNA TGTGCCAGCAGGTCGGGGACCTACAATGAGCAGTTCTTC.

J is TRBJ2-3 and V is TRBV28, with 10 bases identical to TRBD2. Looked up from germline, CDR1 is MDHEN and CDR2 is SYDVKM. Losses at the gene ends were 6 bases for V and 2 bases for J; bases not matched to a gene: 8. This CDR3 has 16 amino acids. The DNA for the CDR3 is TGTGCCAGCAGCCGGCTCAGCGGGAGGGTCACAGATACGCAGTATTTT. Translating it yields CASSRLSGRVTDTQYF.